Each of the 28 T cell receptor beta chains below was sequenced from the same sample in a study of T cells in localized non-small cell lung cancer. Clones were sequenced by immunoSEQ multiplex PCR, and TCRdb holds only the in-frame ones, with some missing. The repertoire holds some 1,100 clones, with under 25% as singletons. Here the sequenced sample was normal lung tissue next to the tumor, taken before any cancer treatment. All receptors derive from a female donor aged 60 or older with stage III lung adenocarcinoma.

This clone was observed a handful of times. The chain recombines TRBV29-1 with TRBJ1-2; 8 bases map to TRBD1. The V segment lost 4 bases and the J segment 7 bases; nucleotides outside the gene matches: 5. The CDR3 is made up of 12 amino acids. Germline CDR1 SQVTM, CDR2 ANQGSEA. CDR3 sequence reads: CSVGGQGGGYTF. The CDR3 nucleotides read TGCAGCGTTGGTGGACAGGGAGGTGGCTACACCTTC.

V gene TRBV6-8 combines with J gene TRBJ2-1, with 9 bases fitting TRBD2. The germline gives CDR1 MNHGY, CDR2 SAAAGT. The CDR3 is 17 amino acids. The junction had 8 bases not matched to a gene; V was cut back by 5 bases and J by 0 bases. CDR3 nucleotides: TGTGCCAGCAGTGATAGCGGGAGAGGTAGCTCCTACAATGAGCAGTTCTTC. As protein: CASSDSGRGSSYNEQFF.

The V call is TRBV28, the J call TRBJ2-3; tentatively, D is TRBD1 or TRBD2 (6 bases each). Germline V CDR1 and CDR2: MDHEN, SYDVKM. V lost 3 bases to trimming and J lost 4 bases, with 14 bases between them. This CDR3 is 15 amino acids long. This CDR3 is CASSFSGDMADTQYF. The CDR3 nucleotides read TGTGCCAGCAGTTTTTCGGGGGACATGGCAGATACGCAGTATTTT.

This clone is medium-sized in the sample. The chain recombines TRBV11-3 with TRBJ2-2; D gene unclear. The CDR3 length is 16 residues. V shed 4 bases and J shed 4 bases, with 16 bases lying between them. Germline V gene lookup returns CDR1 SGHNT and CDR2 YENEEA. Written as DNA, the CDR3 is TGTGCCAGCAGCTCCGCAGGACCCACCTTCACCGGGGAGCTGTTTTTT. Protein product: CASSSAGPTFTGELFF.

This clone is large (0.1 to 1%). This rearrangement joins TRBV9 to TRBJ2-2, with D possibly called TRBD1 or TRBD2 (6 bases each). V dropped 3 bases and J dropped 7 bases, with 19 bases sitting between them. The CDR3 is made up of 16 amino acids. From germline, CDR1 is SGDLS and CDR2 YYNGEE. CDR3 nucleotides: TGTGCCAGCAGCGAGTTGGGGGGCGCCGGGCGCGGGGAGCTGTTTTTT. Amino acids: CASSELGGAGRGELFF.

This clone was picked up one time. The chain uses TRBV10-2 and TRBJ2-3, with D perhaps given as TRBD1 or TRBD2 (6 bases each). This CDR3 contains 12 residues. Germline values: CDR1 WSHSY, CDR2 SAAADI. V gave up 4 bases and J gave up 6 bases, with 8 bases separating them. Written as DNA, the CDR3 is TGCGCCAGCAGTGCGGGGGCCGATACGCAGTATTTT. This codes for CASSAGADTQYF.

This clone was seen a handful of times. This chain joins TRBV6-8 and TRBJ2-5; D is perhaps TRBD1 (5 bases). Germline V gives CDR1 MNHGY, CDR2 SAAAGT. The CDR3 loop spans 13 amino acids. The V end lost 10 bases, the J end lost 5 bases, and 17 bases lay between the germline ends. As DNA, the CDR3 is TGTGCCATCAGGGCCCTCTTAGGGGAGACCCAGTACTTC. Protein product: CAIRALLGETQYF.

This clone is categorized as large. The CDR3 region is CASSLVSGRAYEQYF. CDR3 coding DNA: TGTGCCAGCAGCTTAGTTAGCGGGAGAGCCTACGAGCAGTACTTC. This chain links TRBV11-3 with TRBJ2-7; 9 nucleotides match TRBD2. The V gene end was trimmed by 1 base and the J gene end by 2 bases; junction bases not matched to a gene: 3. The V gene's germline CDR1 is SGHNT and CDR2 YENEEA. The CDR3 is 15 residues long. Using reference TRBV11-3 and TRBJ2-7 for the parts outside the CDR3, the full variable domain is EAGVVQSPRYKIIEKKQPVAFWCNPISGHNTLYWYLQNLGQGPELLIRYENEEAVDDSQLPKDRFSAERLKGVDSTLKIQPAELGDSAVYLCASSLVSGRAYEQYFGPGTRLTVT.

This clone has just a few counts. This chain connects TRBV11-3 to TRBJ2-1; D gene uncertain. Germline assignment: CDR1 SGHNT and CDR2 YENEEA. The CDR3 has 14 amino acids. V was trimmed by 1 base and J by 5 bases, leaving 9 bases between them. DNA for the CDR3: TGTGCCAGCAGCTTAGGGTTAGGGAACAATGAGCAGTTCTTC. This sequence encodes CASSLGLGNNEQFF.

The chain uses TRBV29-1 and TRBJ1-2; no definite D call. The germline CDR1 and CDR2 sequences are SQVTM and ANQGSEA. V was pared by 4 bases and J by 2 bases, with 8 bases between. The CDR3 totals 12 residues. The CDR3 bases are TGCAGCGTTGTAATACAGAACTATGGCTACACCTTC. This sequence encodes CSVVIQNYGYTF.

Here the CDR3 reads CASSPNLPYEQYF. The CDR3 DNA reads as TGTGCCAGCTCACCAAATTTGCCCTACGAGCAGTACTTC. The V call is TRBV18, the J call TRBJ2-7; D not resolved. Trimming removed 2 bases from V and 2 bases from J, with 7 bases in between. The germline CDR1 and CDR2 sequences are KGHSH and LQKENI. The CDR3 totals 13 residues.

This clone was observed a single time. The chain has TRBV19 and TRBJ2-6; the D call may be TRBD1 or TRBD2 (6 bases each). The CDR3 loop spans 14 amino acids. Trimming left V 9 bases short and J 3 bases short, with 12 bases between. In germline, CDR1 is LNHDA, CDR2 SQIVND (reference sequence). In nucleotides, the CDR3 is TGTGCCAGCCTCGAGGGGGGTGGGGCCAACGTCCTGACTTTC. Translation gives CASLEGGGANVLTF.

This clone was found a few times. The J gene is TRBJ1-5, the V gene TRBV28, with unresolved D. Trimming left V 1 base short and J 5 bases short, with 6 bases between. Germline V lookup: CDR1 MDHEN, CDR2 SYDVKM. This CDR3 is built from 13 residues. CDR3 sequence (DNA): TGTGCCAGCAGTTTATCAGGAGATCAGCCCCAGCATTTT. Its translation: CASSLSGDQPQHF.

By its share, this clone is medium-sized (0.01 to 0.1%). This chain uses TRBV11-3 with TRBJ2-1; 9 bases match TRBD2. Trimming at V came to 0 bases and at J to 9 bases, leaving 9 bases not matched to a gene. There are 16 residues in the CDR3. In germline, CDR1 is SGHNT, CDR2 YENEEA. CDR3 nucleotides: TGTGCCAGCAGCTTAGAGGGACTAGCCCCCCTGAGTGAGCAGTTCTTC. The encoded protein is CASSLEGLAPLSEQFF.

In this sample, this clone turned up a few times. This rearrangement joins TRBV15 to TRBJ2-7; D perhaps matches TRBD2 (5 bases). Looked up from germline, CDR1 is LNHNV and CDR2 is YYDKDF (reference sequence). The CDR3 has 14 amino acids. The germline V and J ends were trimmed by 3 bases and 0 bases, with 9 bases remaining between them. The CDR3 DNA reads as TGTGCCACCAGCAGGAGCGGCAGCTCCTACGAGCAGTACTTC. Residues: CATSRSGSSYEQYF.

V and J are TRBV19 and TRBJ2-5; either TRBD1 or TRBD2 may supply D (5 bases each). The CDR3 runs to 13 residues. Germline V gene sequence: CDR1 LNHDA, CDR2 SQIVND (reference sequence). V was clipped by 8 bases and J by 2 bases, with 12 bases between them. The CDR3 nucleotides are TGTGCCAGTGGGGCGGGCACACAAGAGACCCAGTACTTC. Encoded protein: CASGAGTQETQYF.

The chain links TRBV11-3 to TRBJ1-5; no firm D call. CDR1 and CDR2 from the germline V gene are SGHNT and YENEEA. The CDR3 spans 15 residues. Trimming left V 3 bases short and J 1 base short, with 10 bases between. CDR3 loop: CASSLKGYSNQPQHF. CDR3 nucleotides: TGTGCCAGCAGCTTGAAAGGATACAGCAATCAGCCCCAGCATTTT.

Only a few counts were recorded for this clone. The chain recombines TRBV6-8 with TRBJ1-1, with no clear D. This CDR3 is built from 12 residues. V was trimmed by 6 bases and J by 6 bases, leaving 11 bases between them. From germline, CDR1 is MNHGY and CDR2 SAAAGT. DNA of the CDR3: TGTGCCAGCAGGGTATCGATCGCTGAAGCTTTCTTT. Protein: CASRVSIAEAFF.

By its share, this clone is large. The rearrangement links TRBV9 to TRBJ2-4; 11 bases are shared with TRBD2. The CDR3 is 18 amino acids. Germline CDR1 and CDR2: SGDLS and YYNGEE. V lost 0 bases, J lost 0 bases, and 5 bases stayed unmatched. Written as DNA, the CDR3 is TGTGCCAGCAGCGTAGATCCTAGCGGGGGGATAGCCAAAAACATTCAGTACTTC. It yields the protein CASSVDPSGGIAKNIQYF.

This sequence joins TRBV7-2 and TRBJ1-1; 11 bases align to TRBD1. Germline assignment: CDR1 SGHTA and CDR2 FQGNSA. CDR3 length: 13 residues. The V segment lost 3 bases and the J segment 10 bases; nucleotides outside the gene matches: 4. This chain's CDR3 is CASSFGTGGVAFF. For the CDR3, the DNA is TGTGCCAGCAGCTTTGGGACAGGGGGGGTAGCTTTCTTT.

The chain carries TRBV11-3 and TRBJ1-1; maybe TRBD1 (6 bases). Germline V gene data show CDR1 as SGHNT and CDR2 as YENEEA. Trimming left V 5 bases short and J 7 bases short, with 23 bases between. The CDR3 is made up of 16 amino acids. This chain's CDR3 is CASSPRPGGGRDEAFF. CDR3 DNA sequence: TGTGCCAGCAGCCCCAGGCCCGGGGGCGGACGTGATGAAGCTTTCTTT.

This clone was picked up a small number of times. The V gene is TRBV7-2, the J gene TRBJ2-3; D is uncertain. This CDR3 is 13 amino acids long. Per germline, CDR1 SGHTA and CDR2 FQGNSA. V was trimmed by 5 bases and J by 2 bases, leaving 8 bases between them. CDR3 sequence: CASSELLTDTQYF. CDR3 coding DNA: TGTGCCAGCAGCGAACTTCTCACAGATACGCAGTATTTT.

There are a few counts of this clone. The chain couples TRBV9 to TRBJ1-4, with a possible D match to TRBD1 (5 bases). Looked up from germline, CDR1 is SGDLS and CDR2 is YYNGEE. This CDR3 has 14 amino acids. V was clipped by 4 bases and J by 3 bases, with 10 bases between them. This CDR3 reads CASSPGRANEKLFF. The CDR3 region has the DNA TGTGCCAGCAGCCCAGGGAGGGCTAATGAAAAACTGTTTTTT. The whole variable domain, remainder taken from reference TRBV9 and TRBJ1-4, is DSGVTQTPKHLITATGQRVTLRCSPRSGDLSVYWYQQSLDQGLQFLIQYYNGEERAKGNILERFSAQQFPDLHSELNLSSLELGDSALYFCASSPGRANEKLFFGSGTQLSVL.

Judged by abundance, this clone is medium-sized. This chain joins TRBV23-1 and TRBJ2-7; D might be TRBD2 (5 bases). TRBV23-1 falls under the ORF class, with uncertain function. Trimming took 6 bases from V and 12 from J, leaving 21 bases between them. This CDR3 comprises 13 residues. The CDR3 spells CASSFVGEDSPYF. The CDR3 DNA reads TGCGCCAGCAGCTTTGTGGGCGAGGACTCCCCGTACTTC.

The rearrangement links TRBV9 to TRBJ2-1; unclear D gene. V dropped 4 bases and J dropped 5 bases, with 10 bases sitting between them. The CDR3 contains 13 residues. In germline, CDR1 is SGDLS, CDR2 YYNGEE. CDR3 nucleotides: TGTGCCAGCAGCTCCCTCAACGACAATGAGCAGTTCTTC. Encoded protein: CASSSLNDNEQFF.

In this sample, this clone turned up a few times. The genes are TRBV11-3 and TRBJ2-7; TRBD1 agrees at 11 bases. The CDR3 loop spans 15 amino acids. Germline loops: CDR1 SGHNT, CDR2 YENEEA. Trimming cost V 5 bases and J 4 bases; bases outside gene matches: 7. The CDR3 sequence: CASSALDRGRYEQYF. The CDR3 DNA follows: TGTGCCAGCAGCGCCCTGGACAGGGGGCGGTACGAGCAGTACTTC. Filled out from reference TRBV11-3 and TRBJ2-7, the complete variable domain reads EAGVVQSPRYKIIEKKQPVAFWCNPISGHNTLYWYLQNLGQGPELLIRYENEEAVDDSQLPKDRFSAERLKGVDSTLKIQPAELGDSAVYLCASSALDRGRYEQYFGPGTRLTVT.

The V and J genes are TRBV11-3 and TRBJ1-1, with TRBD1 matching over 9 bases. Germline lookup yields CDR1 SGHNT and CDR2 YENEEA. V trimming: 3 bases; J trimming: 3 bases; junction bases outside the gene matches: 2. The CDR3 runs 14 residues. This CDR3 is CASSFTGGDTEAFF. The CDR3 nucleotides are TGTGCCAGCAGCTTTACAGGGGGCGACACTGAAGCTTTCTTT.

Only a few counts were recorded for this clone. The chain carries TRBV6-8 and TRBJ2-7, with 9 nucleotides matching TRBD2. Germline trimming cut 6 bases from V and 3 bases from J; bases unmatched to any gene: 6. The CDR3 sequence is 14 residues long. From germline, CDR1 is MNHGY and CDR2 SAAAGT. The CDR3 spells CASSLSGSGYEQYF. The CDR3 bases are TGTGCCAGCAGCCTTAGCGGGAGTGGCTACGAGCAGTACTTC.